This TCR beta chain is from a study of shared clonotypes between healthy human individuals. Overall study findings and caveats: Clonotype sharing across donors was expected to vary with sequencing depth.

Per germline, CDR1 MNHEY and CDR2 SMNVEV (reference sequence). The V gene lost 6 bases and the J gene lost 2 bases, with 13 bases spanning the gap. This CDR3 has 14 amino acids. Assay: immunoSEQ multiplex PCR; the TCRdb copy retains only in-frame clones and omits some. The sample comprises a few hundred thousand clones, approximately 80% of which are singletons, and approximately 12% rests with the top ten. Worth noting for this clone: Its antigen is as yet unknown.

Sequenced material: PBMCs. J is TRBJ1-2 and V is TRBV27, with a tentative D call TRBD1 (5 bases). The sequence was obtained from a middle-aged woman in good health. Some clones in this sample may be carry-over from other donors' samples. DNA for the CDR3: TGTGCCAGCAGAGCCTCGGGACTCAACTATGGCTACACCTTC. It codes for CASRASGLNYGYTF.